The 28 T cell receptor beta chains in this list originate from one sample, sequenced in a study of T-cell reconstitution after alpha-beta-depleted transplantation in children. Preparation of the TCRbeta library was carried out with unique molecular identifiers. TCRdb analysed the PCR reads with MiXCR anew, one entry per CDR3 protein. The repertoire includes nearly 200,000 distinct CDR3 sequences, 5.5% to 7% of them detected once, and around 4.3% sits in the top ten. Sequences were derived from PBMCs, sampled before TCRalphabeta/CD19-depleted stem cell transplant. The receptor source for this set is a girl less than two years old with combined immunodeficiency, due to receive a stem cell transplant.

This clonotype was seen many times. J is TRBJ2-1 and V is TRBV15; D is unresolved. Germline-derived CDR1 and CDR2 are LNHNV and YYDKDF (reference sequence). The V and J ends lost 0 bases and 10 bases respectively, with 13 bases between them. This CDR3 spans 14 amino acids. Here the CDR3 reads CATSRDGVGLEQFF. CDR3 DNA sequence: TGTGCCACCAGCAGAGATGGGGTGGGTCTGGAGCAGTTCTTC.

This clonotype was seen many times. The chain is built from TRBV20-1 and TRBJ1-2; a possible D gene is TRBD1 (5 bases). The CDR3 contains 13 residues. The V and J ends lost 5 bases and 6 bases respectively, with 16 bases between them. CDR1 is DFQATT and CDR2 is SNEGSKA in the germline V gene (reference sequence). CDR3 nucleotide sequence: TGCAGTGCTCCCAAGACAGAAAACCATGGCTACACCTTC. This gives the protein CSAPKTENHGYTF.

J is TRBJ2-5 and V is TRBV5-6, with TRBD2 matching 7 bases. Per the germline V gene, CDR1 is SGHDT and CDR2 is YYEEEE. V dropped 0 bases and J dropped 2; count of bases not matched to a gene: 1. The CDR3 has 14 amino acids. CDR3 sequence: CASSLDSGQETQYF. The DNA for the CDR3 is TGTGCCAGCAGCTTGGATAGCGGGCAAGAGACCCAGTACTTC. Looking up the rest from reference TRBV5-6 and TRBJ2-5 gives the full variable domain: DAGVTQSPTHLIKTRGQQVTLRCSPKSGHDTVSWYQQALGQGPQFIFQYYEEEERQRGNFPDRFSGHQFPNYSSELNVNALLLGDSALYLCASSLDSGQETQYFGPGTRLLVL.

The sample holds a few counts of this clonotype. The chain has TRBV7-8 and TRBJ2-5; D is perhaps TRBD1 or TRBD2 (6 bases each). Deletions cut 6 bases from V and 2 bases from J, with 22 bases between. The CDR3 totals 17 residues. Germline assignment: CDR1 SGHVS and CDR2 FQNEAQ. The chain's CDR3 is CASSAEGWGASQETQYF. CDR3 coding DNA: TGTGCCAGCAGTGCGGAAGGTTGGGGGGCGAGTCAAGAGACCCAGTACTTC.

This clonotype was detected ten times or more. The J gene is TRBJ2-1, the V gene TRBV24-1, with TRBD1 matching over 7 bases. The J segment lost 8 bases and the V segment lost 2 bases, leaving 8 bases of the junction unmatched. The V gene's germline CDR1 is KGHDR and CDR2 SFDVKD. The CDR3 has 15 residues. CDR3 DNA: TGTGCCACCAGTGATTACAGAGGGGGCGTTGATGAGCAGTTCTTC. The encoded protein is CATSDYRGGVDEQFF.

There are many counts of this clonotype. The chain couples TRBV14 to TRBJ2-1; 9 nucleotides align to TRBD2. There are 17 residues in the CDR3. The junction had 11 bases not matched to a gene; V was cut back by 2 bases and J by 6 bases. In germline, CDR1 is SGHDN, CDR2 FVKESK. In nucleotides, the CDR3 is TGTGCCAGCAGCCAACCCAGGCTAGCGGGGTGGGTCAATGAGCAGTTCTTC. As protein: CASSQPRLAGWVNEQFF.

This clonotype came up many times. CDR3 bases: TGCAGCGTTCTCCGGAATGAAGCTTTCTTT. It encodes CSVLRNEAFF. This rearrangement joins TRBV29-1 to TRBJ1-1; D gene ambiguous. The CDR3 contains 10 residues. With 5 bases removed from V and 7 bases from J, the gap between germline ends came to 8 bases. In germline, CDR1 is SQVTM, CDR2 ANQGSEA. The full variable domain, in which reference TRBV29-1 and TRBJ1-1 provide the parts outside the CDR3, is SAVISQKPSRDICQRGTSLTIQCQVDSQVTMMFWYRQQPGQSLTLIATANQGSEATYESGFVIDKFPISRPNLTFSTLTVSNMSPEDSSIYLCSVLRNEAFFGQGTRLTVV.

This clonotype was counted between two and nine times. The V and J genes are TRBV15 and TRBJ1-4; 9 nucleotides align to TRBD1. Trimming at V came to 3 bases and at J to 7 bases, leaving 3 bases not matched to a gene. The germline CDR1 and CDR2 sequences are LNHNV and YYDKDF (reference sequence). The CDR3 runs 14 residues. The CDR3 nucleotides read TGTGCCACCAGCAGTGGACAGGGGAGTGAAAAACTGTTTTTT. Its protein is CATSSGQGSEKLFF.

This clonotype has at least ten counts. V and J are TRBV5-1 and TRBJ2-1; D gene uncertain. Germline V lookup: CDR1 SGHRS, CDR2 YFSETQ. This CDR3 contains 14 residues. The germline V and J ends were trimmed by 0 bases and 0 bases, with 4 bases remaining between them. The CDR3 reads CASSLDGSYNEQFF. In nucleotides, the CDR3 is TGCGCCAGCAGCTTGGACGGCTCCTACAATGAGCAGTTCTTC.

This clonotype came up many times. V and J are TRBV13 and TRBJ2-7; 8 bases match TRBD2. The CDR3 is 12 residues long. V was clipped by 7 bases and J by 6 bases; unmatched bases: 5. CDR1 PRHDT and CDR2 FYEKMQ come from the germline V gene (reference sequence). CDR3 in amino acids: CASNVAGFEQYF. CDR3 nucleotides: TGTGCCAGCAATGTAGCGGGGTTCGAGCAGTACTTC.

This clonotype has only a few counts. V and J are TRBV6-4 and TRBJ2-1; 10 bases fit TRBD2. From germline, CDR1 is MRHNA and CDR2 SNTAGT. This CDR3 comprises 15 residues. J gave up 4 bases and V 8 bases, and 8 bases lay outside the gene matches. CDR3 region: CASSWTSGDYNEQFF. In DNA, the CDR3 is TGTGCCAGCTCCTGGACTAGCGGTGATTACAATGAGCAGTTCTTC.

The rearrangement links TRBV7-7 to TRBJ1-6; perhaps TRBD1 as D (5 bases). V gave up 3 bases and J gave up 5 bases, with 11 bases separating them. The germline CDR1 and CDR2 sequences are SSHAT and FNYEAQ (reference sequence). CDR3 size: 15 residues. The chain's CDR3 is CASSFDGANNSPLHF. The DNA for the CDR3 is TGTGCCAGCAGCTTTGACGGGGCTAATAATTCACCCCTCCACTTT.

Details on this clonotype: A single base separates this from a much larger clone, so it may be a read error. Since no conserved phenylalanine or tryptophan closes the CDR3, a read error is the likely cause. The CDR3 DNA reads TGTGCCAGCAGCTTAGCCGACACTCTCCCGCCCTACGAGCAGTACTTA. This sequence encodes CASSLADTLPPYEQYL. The chain has TRBV7-2 and TRBJ2-7; D is unresolved. Germline V gene data show CDR1 as SGHTA and CDR2 as FQGNSA. V lost 0 bases to trimming and J lost 2 bases, with 14 bases between them. The CDR3 spans 16 residues.

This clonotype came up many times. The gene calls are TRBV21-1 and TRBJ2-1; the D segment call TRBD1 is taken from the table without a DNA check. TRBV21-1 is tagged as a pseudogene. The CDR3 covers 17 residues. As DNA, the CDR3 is TGTGCCAGCAGCAAGCAGCAGGCGGCAAGCTCCTACAATGAGCAGTTCTTC. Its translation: CASSKQQAASSYNEQFF.

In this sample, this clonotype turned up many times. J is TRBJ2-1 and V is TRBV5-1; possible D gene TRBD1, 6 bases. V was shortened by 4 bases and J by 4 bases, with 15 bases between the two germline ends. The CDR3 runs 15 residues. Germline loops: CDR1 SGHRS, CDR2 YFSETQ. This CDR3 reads CASSEAGTPYNEQFF. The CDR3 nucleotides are TGCGCCAGCAGCGAAGCCGGGACACCTTACAATGAGCAGTTCTTC.

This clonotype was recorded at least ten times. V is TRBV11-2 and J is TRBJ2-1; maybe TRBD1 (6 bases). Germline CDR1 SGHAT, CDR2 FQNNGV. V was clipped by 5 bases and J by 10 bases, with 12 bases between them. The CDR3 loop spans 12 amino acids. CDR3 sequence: CASSTYRDEQFF. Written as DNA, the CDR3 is TGTGCCAGCAGCACCTACAGGGACGAGCAGTTCTTC.

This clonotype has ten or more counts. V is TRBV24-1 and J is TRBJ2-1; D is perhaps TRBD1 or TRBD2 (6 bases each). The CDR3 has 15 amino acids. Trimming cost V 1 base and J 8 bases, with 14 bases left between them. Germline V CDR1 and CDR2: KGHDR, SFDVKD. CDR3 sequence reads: CATSDLPGGRDEQFF. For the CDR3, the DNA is TGTGCCACCAGTGATTTACCTGGGGGGCGCGATGAGCAGTTCTTC.

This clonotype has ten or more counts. The CDR3 is CSAGGRTEAFF. CDR3 DNA sequence: TGCAGCGCCGGGGGTAGGACTGAAGCTTTCTTT. The gene calls are TRBV29-1 and TRBJ1-1, with a weak D call TRBD1 (5 bases). The CDR3 runs 11 residues. V shed 7 bases and J shed 5 bases, with 11 bases lying between them. The germline V gene encodes CDR1 SQVTM and CDR2 ANQGSEA.

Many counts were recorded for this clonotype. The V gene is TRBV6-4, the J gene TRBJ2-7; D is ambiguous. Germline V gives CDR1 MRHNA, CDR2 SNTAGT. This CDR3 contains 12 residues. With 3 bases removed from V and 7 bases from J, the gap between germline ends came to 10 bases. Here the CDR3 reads CASSEAHWEQYF. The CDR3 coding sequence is TGTGCCAGCAGTGAGGCCCACTGGGAGCAGTACTTC.

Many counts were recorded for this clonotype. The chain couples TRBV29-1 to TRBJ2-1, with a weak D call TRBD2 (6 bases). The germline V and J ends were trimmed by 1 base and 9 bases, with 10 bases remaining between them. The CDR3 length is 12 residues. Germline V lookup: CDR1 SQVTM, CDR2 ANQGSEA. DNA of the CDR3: TGCAGCGTTGAAGCTTTCGGGGGTGAGCAGTTCTTC. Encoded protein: CSVEAFGGEQFF.

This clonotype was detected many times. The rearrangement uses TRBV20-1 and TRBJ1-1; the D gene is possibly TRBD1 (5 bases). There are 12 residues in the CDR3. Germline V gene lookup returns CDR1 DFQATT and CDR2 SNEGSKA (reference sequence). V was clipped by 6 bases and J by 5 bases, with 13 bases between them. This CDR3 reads CSAPGTPTEAFF. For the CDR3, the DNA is TGCAGTGCCCCCGGGACCCCGACTGAAGCTTTCTTT.

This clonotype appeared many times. In DNA form, the CDR3 reads TGTGCCAGCGAGGACAGGGAAAACATTCAGTACTTC. Its protein product is CASEDRENIQYF. V and J are TRBV12-3 or TRBV12-4 and TRBJ2-4; 8 nucleotides align to TRBD1. V dropped 8 bases and J dropped 5; count of bases not matched to a gene: 2. The CDR3 extends over 12 amino acids.

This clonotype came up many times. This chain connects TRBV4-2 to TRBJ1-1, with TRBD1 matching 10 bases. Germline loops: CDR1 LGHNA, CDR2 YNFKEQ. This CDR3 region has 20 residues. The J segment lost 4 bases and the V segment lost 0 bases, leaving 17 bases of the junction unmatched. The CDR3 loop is CASSQEVIGTGARGITEAFF. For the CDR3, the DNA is TGTGCCAGCAGCCAAGAAGTTATCGGGACAGGGGCGCGGGGGATCACTGAAGCTTTCTTT.

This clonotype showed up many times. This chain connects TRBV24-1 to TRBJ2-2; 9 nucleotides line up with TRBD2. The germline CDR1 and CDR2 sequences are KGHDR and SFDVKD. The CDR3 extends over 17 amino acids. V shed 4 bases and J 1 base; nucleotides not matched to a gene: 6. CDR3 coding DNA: TGTGCCACCAGTGAAGCTAGCGGGGAGGTGAACACCGGGGAGCTGTTTTTT. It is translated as CATSEASGEVNTGELFF.

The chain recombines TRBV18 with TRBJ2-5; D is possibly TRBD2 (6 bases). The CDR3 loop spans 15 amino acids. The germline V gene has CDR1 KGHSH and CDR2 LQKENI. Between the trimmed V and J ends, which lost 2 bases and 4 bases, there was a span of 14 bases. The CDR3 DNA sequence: TGTGCCAGCTCACCAGGGTTTAGCGGTTCAGAGACCCAGTACTTC. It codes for CASSPGFSGSETQYF. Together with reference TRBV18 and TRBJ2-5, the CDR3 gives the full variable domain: NAGVMQNPRHLVRRRGQEARLRCSPMKGHSHVYWYRQLPEEGLKFMVYLQKENIIDESGMPKERFSAEFPKEGPSILRIQQVVRGDSAAYFCASSPGFSGSETQYFGPGTRLLVL.

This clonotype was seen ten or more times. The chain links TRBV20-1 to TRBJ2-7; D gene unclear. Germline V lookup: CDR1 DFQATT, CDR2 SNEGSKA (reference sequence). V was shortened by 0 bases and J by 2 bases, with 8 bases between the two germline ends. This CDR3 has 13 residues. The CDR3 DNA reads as TGCAGTGCTAGAGACACGACGACCTACGAGCAGTACTTC. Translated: CSARDTTTYEQYF.

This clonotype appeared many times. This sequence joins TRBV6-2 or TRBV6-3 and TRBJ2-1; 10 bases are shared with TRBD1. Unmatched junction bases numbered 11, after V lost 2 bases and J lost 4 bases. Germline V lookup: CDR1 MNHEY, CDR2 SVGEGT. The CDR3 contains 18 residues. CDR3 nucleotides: TGTGCCAGCAGTTACCCCCCATATGGGACAGGGGAATACAATGAGCAGTTCTTC. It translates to CASSYPPYGTGEYNEQFF.

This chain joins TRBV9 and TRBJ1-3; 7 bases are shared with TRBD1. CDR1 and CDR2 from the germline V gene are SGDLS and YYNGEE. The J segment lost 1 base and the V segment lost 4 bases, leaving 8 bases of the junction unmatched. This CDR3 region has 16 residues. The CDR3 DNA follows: TGTGCCAGCAGCACGGAAGGGGGCATGTCTGGAAACACCATATATTTT. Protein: CASSTEGGMSGNTIYF.